The clone carrying this TCR beta chain was seen a single time. Germline V lookup: CDR1 SQVTM, CDR2 ANQGSEA. The CDR3 loop spans 14 amino acids. The V and J ends lost 6 bases and 0 bases, in that order; junction bases with no gene match: 4. Per the authors' pipeline: Quantification of nucleated cells was approximated via reference gene primer amplification. Measured with immunoSEQ multiplex PCR; TCRdb has only the in-frame clones, and not every one. That table furnishes V, J and clone size, whereas the DNA furnished D and trimming. The sample consists of about 120,000 clones, about nine tenths of them appearing once. This entry belongs to a study of blood T cell repertoires in COVID-19. Across the study: There were acute and convalescent COVID-19 samples, and they came from the United States, Italy and Spain. Sources were T cells, B-cell-depleted T cells, or PBMCs; the material itself was cDNA or gDNA.

The clonotype comes from a human donor with active COVID-19. The donor label of this sample is uncertain. This chain joins TRBV29-1 and TRBJ1-4; 7 bases map to TRBD1. The specimen was peripheral blood. The CDR3 coding sequence is TGCAGCGTACAGGGGACCGCAACTAATGAAAAACTGTTTTTT. Amino acid sequence: CSVQGTATNEKLFF.